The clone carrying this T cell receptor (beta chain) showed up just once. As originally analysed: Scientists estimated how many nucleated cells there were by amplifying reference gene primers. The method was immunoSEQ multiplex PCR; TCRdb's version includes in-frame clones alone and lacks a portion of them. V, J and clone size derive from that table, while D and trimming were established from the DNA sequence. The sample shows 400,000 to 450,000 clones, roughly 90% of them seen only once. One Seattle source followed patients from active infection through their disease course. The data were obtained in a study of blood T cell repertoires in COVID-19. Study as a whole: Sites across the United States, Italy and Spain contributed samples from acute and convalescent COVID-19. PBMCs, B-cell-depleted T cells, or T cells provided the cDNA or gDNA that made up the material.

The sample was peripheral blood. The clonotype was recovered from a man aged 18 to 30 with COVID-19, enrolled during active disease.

The CDR3 loop reads CASSQAGGGELFF. The CDR3 DNA sequence: TGTGCCAGCAGCCAAGCGGGAGGTGGGGAGCTGTTTTTT. This sequence joins TRBV3-1 (or the pseudogene TRBV3-2) and TRBJ2-2; 7 positions agree with TRBD2. The length of the CDR3 is 13 residues. The germline V gene has CDR1 LGHDT and CDR2 YNNKEL (reference sequence). Trimming at V came to 1 base and at J to 8 bases, leaving 1 base not matched to a gene.